Listed below are T cell receptor beta chains from one sample, sequenced in a study of blood T cell repertoires in COVID-19. Method: immunoSEQ multiplex PCR; TCRdb's copy keeps in-frame clones and lacks some. Of over 250,000 clones listed, roughly 87% are singletons. What was sequenced was PBMCs or T cells enriched from blood (not recorded which). These receptors were obtained from a woman aged 25 to 39 who had recovered from COVID-19. Both conserved end residues are part of each CDR3. A D gene is named only where the DNA matches it firmly. Clone size appears in some rows only: once, few, many, or a class for an expanded clone.

j_gene | d_gene | abundance | v_gene | CDR3nt | CDR3aa
TRBJ2-1 | TRBD2 | - | TRBV2 | TGTGCCAGCAATGGGGGGGACCTCCTGGCGTTCAATGAGCAGTTCTTC | CASNGGDLLAFNEQFF
TRBJ2-1 | - | - | TRBV27 | TGTGCCAGCAGTCACAGCGGGGAGCAGTTCTTC | CASSHSGEQFF
TRBJ2-7 | - | - | TRBV6-4 | TGTGCCAGCATCTCGAACAGGGAATACGAGCAGTACTTC | CASISNREYEQYF
TRBJ1-3 | TRBD1 | - | TRBV2 | TGTGCCAGCGGGGCAGGGGGCGGAATCTCTGGAAACACCATATATTTT | CASGAGGGISGNTIYF
TRBJ2-5 | - | - | TRBV29-1 | TGCAGCGTTCGGACAAATCAAGAGACCCAGTACTTC | CSVRTNQETQYF
TRBJ1-4 | - | - | TRBV30 | TGTGCCTGGAGACAGGACAGATCTAATGAAAAACTGTTTTTT | CAWRQDRSNEKLFF
TRBJ2-5 | TRBD2 | - | TRBV11-3 | TGTGCCAGCAGCTTCGGACTAGCGGGAACCGGGGAGACCCAGTACTTC | CASSFGLAGTGETQYF
TRBJ1-5 | - | - | TRBV7-2 | TGTGCCAGCAGCTTAGAGTCCGGGGTGGTAGGAAGCAATCAGCCCCAGCATTTT | CASSLESGVVGSNQPQHF
TRBJ1-1 | - | - | TRBV7-6 | TGTGCCAGCGGCTACTCAAACACTGAAGCTTTCTTT | CASGYSNTEAFF
TRBJ2-3 | TRBD2 | - | TRBV10-3 | TGTGCCATCAGGTCGCGGGGGGCCACAGATACGCAGTATTTT | CAIRSRGATDTQYF
TRBJ2-5 | TRBD2 | - | TRBV5-1 | TGCGCCAGCAGCTTGTCGCTAGCGGGAGGGCAGGAGACCCAGTACTTC | CASSLSLAGGQETQYF
TRBJ2-5 | TRBD1 | - | TRBV28 | TGTGCCAGCAGTTTGGGAATGACAGGGGGTGGGGAGACCCAGTACTTC | CASSLGMTGGGETQYF
TRBJ2-2 | TRBD1 | - | TRBV19 | TGTGCCAGTAGCCGAACGGACAGGGTCACCGGGGAGCTGTTTTTT | CASSRTDRVTGELFF
TRBJ1-2 | - | few | TRBV7-8 | TGTGCCAGCAGCTTAAGCAGGGACTCTGGCTACACCTTC | CASSLSRDSGYTF
TRBJ2-2 | TRBD1 | once | TRBV9 | TGTGCCAGCAGCGCCCTGACAGGGGCGGGCACCGGGGAGCTGTTTTTT | CASSALTGAGTGELFF
TRBJ2-3 | TRBD2 | - | TRBV7-6 | TGTGCCAGCAGCTTAACGGTTGGACTAGCGGGGGGGACTAGCACAGATACGCAGTATTTT | CASSLTVGLAGGTSTDTQYF
TRBJ2-7 | - | - | TRBV28 | TGTGCCAGCAGTTTACGCCGGGATAGTCCTATGGAGCAGTACTTC | CASSLRRDSPMEQYF
TRBJ1-1 | - | - | TRBV24-1 | TGTGCCACCAGGGACAGGAACACTGAAGCTTTCTTT | CATRDRNTEAFF
TRBJ2-7 | - | few | TRBV27 | TGTGCCAGCAGTTTAACCGTACAGGCCTACGAGCAGTACTTC | CASSLTVQAYEQYF
TRBJ1-2 | TRBD1 | - | TRBV30 | TGTGCCTGGAGTGGAGGGGACAGGCCGTCTAACTATGGCTACACCTTC | CAWSGGDRPSNYGYTF
TRBJ1-1 | - | - | TRBV7-2 | TGTGCCAGCAGCTTCCCTACAGGGCGGGCTGAAGCTTTCTTT | CASSFPTGRAEAFF
TRBJ2-1 | TRBD2 | - | TRBV6-5 | TGTGCCAGCACCGGGACTAGCGGGAGAATAAATGAGCAGTTCTTC | CASTGTSGRINEQFF
TRBJ2-3 | TRBD2 | - | TRBV10-3 | TGTGCCATCAGTGAGTCCCTAAAGCGGGAGGGCTCAGATACGCAGTATTTT | CAISESLKREGSDTQYF
TRBJ1-5 | - | - | TRBV27 | TGTGCCAGCAGTTTCAGGGGCTCTCGGCAGCCCCAGCATTTT | CASSFRGSRQPQHF
TRBJ2-3 | - | - | TRBV15 | TGTGCCACCAGCAGACGAAAGGGGGTTCAGGGGGATACGCAGTATTTT | CATSRRKGVQGDTQYF
TRBJ2-1 | TRBD1 | - | TRBV28 | TGTGCCAGCAGTTTATTGGGACAGGGTGGCAATGAGCAGTTCTTC | CASSLLGQGGNEQFF
TRBJ2-2 | - | - | TRBV29-1 | TGCAGCGTTGACGGGAAAGGTGCCGGGGAGCTGTTTTTT | CSVDGKGAGELFF
TRBJ1-4 | - | - | TRBV18 | TGTGCCAGCTCACAAATCCAGGGTGACGAACTGTTTTTT | CASSQIQGDELFF
TRBJ2-5 | TRBD1 | - | TRBV6-1 | TGTGCCAGCAGTGAAGCGCTCCTGGGGTCTAGACAGGGAGAGGGGGTGTACTTC | CASSEALLGSRQGEGVYF
TRBJ2-7 | - | - | TRBV7-3 | TGTGCCAGCAGCCCGAGCCCCCCCGGCGAGCAGTACTTC | CASSPSPPGEQYF
TRBJ2-3 | - | - | TRBV2 | TGTGCCGGACGGGGGACTTACACAGATACGCAGTATTTT | CAGRGTYTDTQYF
TRBJ2-2 | TRBD2 | - | TRBV27 | TGTGCCAGCAGTTTCCCAGCGGGAAGTACGACCGGGGAGCTGTTTTTT | CASSFPAGSTTGELFF
TRBJ1-1 | - | - | TRBV9 | TGTGCCAGCAGCCTCGTTCGAGGGAACACTGAAGCTTTCTTT | CASSLVRGNTEAFF
TRBJ2-1 | TRBD2 | - | TRBV2 | TGTGCCAGCCTAGCGGGAGGTTACAATGAGCAGTTCTTC | CASLAGGYNEQFF
TRBJ2-3 | TRBD2 | - | TRBV27 | TGTGCCAGCAGTTCAAGGACTAGCGGGTACACAGATACGCAGTATTTT | CASSSRTSGYTDTQYF
TRBJ1-1 | - | - | TRBV4-2 | TGTGCCAGCAGCCAGCAACAGGGAAACACTGAAGCTTTCTTT | CASSQQQGNTEAFF
TRBJ1-6 | TRBD1 | once | TRBV27 | TGTGCCAGCAGCCCGACAGGGGCCAATTCACCCCTCCACTTT | CASSPTGANSPLHF
TRBJ1-6 | - | few | TRBV29-1 | TGCAGCGTTGGGGCCGGGGATAATTCACCCCTCCACTTT | CSVGAGDNSPLHF
TRBJ2-3 | TRBD2 | - | TRBV5-4 | TGTGCCAGCAGCTCGACTAGCGGGAGGGATACGCAGTATTTT | CASSSTSGRDTQYF
TRBJ2-1 | - | - | TRBV9 | TGTGCCAGCAGCGTAGAAGGCAGGGCGGTGGGTGAGCAGTTCTTC | CASSVEGRAVGEQFF
TRBJ2-5 | - | - | TRBV24-1 | TGTGCCACCAGTGGCTTGGACAGCCAAGAGACCCAGTACTTC | CATSGLDSQETQYF